Following are 30 T cell receptor beta chains from one sample sequenced in a study of post-analysis software for immune sequencing data. These receptors are not linked to any known antigen. Study-wide findings and caveats: Among 5 or 6 TRBV segments more frequent in patients than controls were TRBV5-6, TRBV5-1 and TRBV20-1.

Unique molecular identifiers were built into the TCR beta cDNA libraries. MiXCR was run by TCRdb on the PCR reads, yielding one entry per CDR3 protein. Of about 540,000 distinct CDR3 sequences in the sample, approximately 34% were seen once. The specimen was blood. The origin of the receptors is a girl aged 2-17 years with multiple sclerosis.

The chain couples TRBV7-2 to TRBJ2-3; tentatively, D is TRBD1 (5 bases). This CDR3 region has 15 residues. V lost 2 bases and J 4 bases, leaving 13 bases between the germline ends. The germline V gene encodes CDR1 SGHTA and CDR2 FQGNSA. The CDR3 here is CASSLFHSGSDTQYF. The CDR3 DNA is TGTGCCAGCAGCTTATTTCATTCAGGGTCAGATACGCAGTATTTT.

The V gene is TRBV19, the J gene TRBJ2-3; the D call may be TRBD1 or TRBD2 (5 bases each). V shed 7 bases and J shed 3 bases, with 14 bases lying between them. The CDR3 runs to 14 residues. Germline CDR1 reads LNHDA; CDR2 reads SQIVND (reference sequence). The DNA of the CDR3 is TGTGCCAGTACCATCGGGGCGCAGACAGATACGCAGTATTTT. The encoded protein is CASTIGAQTDTQYF.

This clonotype has only a few counts. The rearrangement links TRBV7-2 to TRBJ2-5; possibly TRBD2 for D (6 bases). There are 14 residues in the CDR3. Germline V gene sequence: CDR1 SGHTA, CDR2 FQGNSA. Trimming cost V 2 bases and J 0 bases, with 7 bases left between them. CDR3 DNA: TGTGCCAGCAGCTTATGGAGGGACCAAGAGACCCAGTACTTC. Encoded protein: CASSLWRDQETQYF.

This clonotype was observed once. The germline gene is not matched at one end of the junction; a read error may be the cause. The chain carries TRBV10-3 and TRBJ2-6, with D perhaps matching TRBD2 (6 bases). Germline loops: CDR1 ENHRY, CDR2 SYGVKD. This CDR3 contains 16 residues. CDR3: CAILRDRDSGADVLTF. As DNA, the CDR3 is TGTGCCATCCTCCGAGATAGGGACTCTGGGGCCGACGTCCTGACTTTC.

The chain links TRBV12-3 or TRBV12-4 to TRBJ1-5; a possible D gene is TRBD1 (5 bases). V shed 5 bases and J shed 6 bases, with 11 bases lying between them. The CDR3 is made up of 13 amino acids. CDR3 amino acids: CASSLIGAQPQHF. The CDR3 nucleotides are TGTGCCAGCAGTCTAATAGGGGCTCAGCCCCAGCATTTT.

V gene TRBV3-1 combines with J gene TRBJ2-7; 9 nucleotides align to TRBD1. Losses at the gene ends were 6 bases for V and 4 bases for J; bases not matched to a gene: 7. CDR3 length: 14 residues. The germline V gene has CDR1 LGHDT and CDR2 YNNKEL (reference sequence). The CDR3 is CASSTTGGGYEQYF. DNA of the CDR3: TGTGCCAGCAGTACCACAGGGGGCGGGTACGAGCAGTACTTC.

This chain joins TRBV3-1 and TRBJ1-6; D is undetermined. The germline CDR1 and CDR2 sequences are LGHDT and YNNKEL (reference sequence). The CDR3 spans 16 residues. Trimming shortened V by 3 bases and J by 0 bases, and 9 bases separated the two germline ends. The CDR3 DNA reads as TGTGCCAGCAGCCATGAAGTAAGCTCCTATAATTCACCCCTCCACTTT. Translated, it gives CASSHEVSSYNSPLHF.

The chain is built from TRBV10-3 and TRBJ2-1; 9 nucleotides line up with TRBD2. Germline lookup yields CDR1 ENHRY and CDR2 SYGVKD. The junction had 5 bases not matched to a gene; V was cut back by 1 base and J by 4 bases. The CDR3 runs 16 residues. The CDR3 bases are TGTGCCATCAGTGAGTTCCTAGCGGGGACATACAATGAGCAGTTCTTC. Its translation: CAISEFLAGTYNEQFF.

Notes on this clonotype: One end of the junction is discordant with germline, which a read error may explain. V and J are TRBV2 and TRBJ2-2; 9 positions agree with TRBD2. Germline V gives CDR1 SNHLY, CDR2 FYNNEI. This CDR3 region has 16 residues. The DNA of the CDR3 is TGTGCCAGCAAGTTGCTAGCGGGGCCCAACACCGGGGAGCGGTTTTTT. It yields the protein CASKLLAGPNTGERFF.

The V gene is TRBV9, the J gene TRBJ2-3; no definite D call. The CDR3 spans 13 residues. Trimming left V 2 bases short and J 1 base short, with 5 bases between. Germline CDR1 reads SGDLS; CDR2 reads YYNGEE. The CDR3 DNA reads TGTGCCAGCAGCGTCCTGGGCACAGATACGCAGTATTTT. Protein sequence: CASSVLGTDTQYF.

The V and J genes are TRBV10-3 and TRBJ2-3; 11 positions match TRBD2. The trim removed 6 bases at V and 6 bases at J, leaving 8 bases unmatched. This CDR3 is built from 15 residues. Germline CDR1 ENHRY, CDR2 SYGVKD. DNA of the CDR3: TGTGCCATCAGACTAGCGACTAGCGGGGTCGATACGCAGTATTTT. Protein: CAIRLATSGVDTQYF.

This CDR3 is CASSRGETDTQYF. CDR3 DNA sequence: TGTGCCAGCAGTCGGGGAGAGACAGATACGCAGTATTTT. The gene calls are TRBV12-3 or TRBV12-4 and TRBJ2-3; D is perhaps TRBD2 (5 bases). The CDR3 covers 13 residues. Between the trimmed V and J ends, which lost 5 bases and 3 bases, there was a span of 9 bases.

The rearrangement uses TRBV10-1 and TRBJ2-5, with 8 bases lining up with TRBD2. CDR3 size: 14 residues. Per the germline V gene, CDR1 is WNHNN and CDR2 is SYGVQD (reference sequence). V dropped 2 bases and J dropped 4; count of bases not matched to a gene: 3. This CDR3 is CASSEGTRRETQYF. Here the CDR3 DNA reads TGCGCCAGCAGTGAGGGGACTAGGAGAGAGACCCAGTACTTC.

This chain joins TRBV20-1 and TRBJ2-3, with TRBD2 matching over 16 bases. CDR3 size: 17 residues. V lost 5 bases to trimming and J lost 1 base; unmatched junction nucleotides: 6. Germline assignment: CDR1 DFQATT and CDR2 SNEGSKA (reference sequence). CDR3 loop: CSAPGTSGGAGTDTQYF. Written as DNA, the CDR3 is TGCAGTGCTCCCGGGACTAGCGGGGGGGCCGGCACAGATACGCAGTATTTT.

This chain connects TRBV3-1 to TRBJ2-3, with 7 bases identical to TRBD2. V lost 3 bases to trimming and J lost 2 bases; unmatched junction nucleotides: 8. This CDR3 region has 16 residues. Per germline, CDR1 LGHDT and CDR2 YNNKEL (reference sequence). The CDR3: CASSHYRGVTTDTQYF. The CDR3 nucleotides read TGTGCCAGCAGCCATTACCGGGGGGTTACCACAGATACGCAGTATTTT.

The sample holds a few counts of this clonotype. The chain joins TRBV27 to TRBJ1-4, with unresolved D. The CDR3 length is 14 residues. Per the germline V gene, CDR1 is MNHEY and CDR2 is SMNVEV (reference sequence). Deletions cut 1 base from V and 3 bases from J, with 6 bases between. The CDR3 protein is CASSLWGSNEKLFF. In DNA form, the CDR3 reads TGTGCCAGCAGTTTATGGGGATCTAATGAAAAACTGTTTTTT.

A few counts support this clonotype. The V gene is TRBV11-3, the J gene TRBJ2-1; D tentatively fits TRBD1 or TRBD2 (7 bases each). This CDR3 is built from 16 residues. Looked up from germline, CDR1 is SGHNT and CDR2 is YENEEA. V lost 5 bases and J 1 base, leaving 15 bases between the germline ends. CDR3 nucleotide sequence: TGTGCCAGCAGCAGACGACAGGGAGGGTCCTACAATGAGCAGTTCTTC. Protein: CASSRRQGGSYNEQFF.

This clonotype was counted only a few times. The chain combines TRBV27 with TRBJ2-4; tentatively, D is TRBD1 (6 bases). The V end lost 6 bases, the J end lost 5 bases, and 14 bases lay between the germline ends. The length of the CDR3 is 14 residues. From germline, CDR1 is MNHEY and CDR2 SMNVEV (reference sequence). CDR3 sequence reads: CASRVTGSENIQYF. CDR3 nucleotide sequence: TGTGCCAGCAGAGTTACAGGGTCGGAAAACATTCAGTACTTC.

This clonotype was detected many times. The rearrangement joins TRBV7-2 to TRBJ2-6; D remains ambiguous. There are 15 residues in the CDR3. Per the germline V gene, CDR1 is SGHTA and CDR2 is FQGNSA. V was trimmed by 1 base and J by 1 base, leaving 5 bases between them. CDR3: CASSLGRSGANVLTF. The DNA for the CDR3 is TGTGCCAGCAGCTTAGGCAGGTCTGGGGCCAACGTCCTGACTTTC.

This clonotype appeared a few times. This chain connects TRBV27 to TRBJ2-7; unclear D gene. The CDR3 length is 15 residues. Germline V gene data show CDR1 as MNHEY and CDR2 as SMNVEV (reference sequence). Between the trimmed V and J ends, which lost 6 bases and 2 bases, there was a span of 17 bases. The DNA of the CDR3 is TGTGCCAGCAGCCCCCGGACCTTTCGCGCCTACGAGCAGTACTTC. Amino acid sequence: CASSPRTFRAYEQYF.

This clonotype was observed at least ten times. CDR3 nucleotide sequence: TGTGCCATCAGTGAGTTAAGGGATCGGCAGTTCTTC. This sequence encodes CAISELRDRQFF. The rearrangement joins TRBV10-3 to TRBJ2-1; D is undetermined. Trimming cost V 1 base and J 12 bases, with 10 bases left between them. This CDR3 is built from 12 residues. The V gene's germline CDR1 is ENHRY and CDR2 SYGVKD.

This clonotype came up a few times. The rearrangement uses TRBV2 and TRBJ2-5, with unresolved D. CDR1 is SNHLY, CDR2 FYNNEI, per germline. Trimming took 7 bases from V and 3 from J, leaving 15 bases between them. The CDR3 extends over 14 amino acids. The CDR3 is CASTVLIPKETQYF. Here the CDR3 DNA reads TGTGCCAGCACGGTCTTGATACCCAAAGAGACCCAGTACTTC.

This clonotype turned up a few times. The chain has TRBV5-1 and TRBJ2-7; 8 bases match TRBD1. Trimming at V came to 4 bases and at J to 2 bases, leaving 17 bases not matched to a gene. The germline CDR1 and CDR2 sequences are SGHRS and YFSETQ. This CDR3 is built from 18 residues. The CDR3 sequence: CASSHQPPGQVQTYEQYF. The CDR3, as DNA: TGCGCCAGCAGCCATCAACCCCCGGGACAGGTACAAACCTACGAGCAGTACTTC. The whole variable domain, remainder taken from reference TRBV5-1 and TRBJ2-7, is KAGVTQTPRYLIKTRGQQVTLSCSPISGHRSVSWYQQTPGQGLQFLFEYFSETQRNKGNFPGRFSGRQFSNSRSEMNVSTLELGDSALYLCASSHQPPGQVQTYEQYFGPGTRLTVT.

At least ten counts were recorded for this clonotype. The rearrangement links TRBV20-1 to TRBJ2-3; 14 nucleotides align to TRBD2. The V and J ends lost 5 bases and 0 bases, in that order; junction bases with no gene match: 7. This CDR3 is built from 17 residues. CDR1 is DFQATT, CDR2 SNEGSKA, per germline (reference sequence). CDR3 bases: TGCAGTGCTCCCCGACTAGCGGGGGGGCTTAGCACAGATACGCAGTATTTT. This sequence encodes CSAPRLAGGLSTDTQYF.

Turning to this clonotype: A read error may produce the germline difference seen at one junction end. The gene calls are TRBV6-5 and TRBJ1-6; D uncertain. CDR3 length: 17 amino acids. CDR1 MNHEY and CDR2 SVGAGI come from the germline V gene. The CDR3 spells CASSYSRQFNNNSPPHF. CDR3 bases: TGTGCCAGCAGTTACTCCAGGCAATTCAACAATAATTCACCCCCCCACTTT.

This clonotype was detected once. This rearrangement joins TRBV28 to TRBJ1-5; D uncertain. Germline loops: CDR1 MDHEN, CDR2 SYDVKM. V was shortened by 8 bases and J by 6 bases, with 5 bases between the two germline ends. The CDR3 loop spans 10 amino acids. The CDR3 sequence is CASEGQPQHF. The CDR3 DNA reads TGTGCCAGCGAAGGTCAGCCCCAGCATTTT.

A few counts support this clonotype. This chain uses TRBV12-3 or TRBV12-4 with TRBJ2-3, with D possibly called TRBD1 or TRBD2 (5 bases each). V was pared by 4 bases and J by 6 bases, with 20 bases between. CDR3 length equals 16 residues. Here the CDR3 reads CASSSQGALPGDTQYF. The CDR3 nucleotides are TGTGCCAGCAGTTCGCAGGGAGCCCTTCCAGGGGATACGCAGTATTTT.

This clonotype appeared a few times. The gene calls are TRBV10-3 and TRBJ2-7, with 11 bases matching TRBD2. V gave up 5 bases and J gave up 4 bases; unmatched junction bases: 4. Germline V gene lookup returns CDR1 ENHRY and CDR2 SYGVKD. The CDR3 has 14 amino acids. Here the CDR3 DNA reads TGTGCCATCAGTAAGGGACTAGCGGATTACGAGCAGTACTTC. Translating it yields CAISKGLADYEQYF.

This chain connects TRBV5-1 to TRBJ1-5; the D gene is possibly TRBD1 (5 bases). Deletions cut 0 bases from V and 9 bases from J, with 16 bases between. CDR3 length equals 15 residues. CDR1 is SGHRS, CDR2 YFSETQ, per germline. The CDR3 bases are TGCGCCAGCAGCTTGGTGGGAGGGACTCATGCGCCCCAGCATTTT. As protein: CASSLVGGTHAPQHF.

This clonotype was detected once. The chain links TRBV27 to TRBJ2-1; 10 nucleotides align to TRBD1. With V trimmed by 7 bases and J by 6 bases, 12 bases remained unmatched. The CDR3 spans 16 residues. CDR1 MNHEY and CDR2 SMNVEV come from the germline V gene (reference sequence). Here the CDR3 DNA reads TGTGCCAGCACTCCAGACAGGGGGCGACCTCCCAATGAGCAGTTCTTC. Protein sequence: CASTPDRGRPPNEQFF.